The T cell receptor beta chain described here comes from a study of T-cell reconstitution after alpha-beta-depleted transplantation in children (dated by TCRdb to the mid-2010s). The study in broad terms: T-cell immune reconstitution after TCRalphabeta/CD19-depleted allogeneic hematopoietic cell transplantation in children was quantitatively tracked in the study by means of TCR repertoire profiling. Points the paper makes about the study in general: Over subsequent months, a decline in hyperexpanded clone frequencies was noted, and after one year, T-cell counts and TCRbeta diversity were mostly ascribed to newly produced T cells. The apparently early alphabetaT-cell count recovery about two months after transplant was reportedly dependent on only several hundred rapidly expanded clones derived from non-depleted graft cells. In some patients, high TCRbeta diversity at day 60 was attributed to recipient T cells and intrathymic progenitors that had survived conditioning.

From the cysteine up to the phenylalanine, the CDR3 has a length of 13 residues. Only CDR3 DNA is held: 39 bases, read in frame from base 1. A distance of 19 bases separates the germline ends of V and J, which lose 6 bases and 9 bases respectively. The germline V gene (reference sequence) supplies CDR1 DFQATT and CDR2 SNEGSKA. The sample holds many counts of this clonotype. The specificity of this receptor is unknown. It has no much larger one-base neighbor in the sample; base qualities were not kept. Sample time point, as interpreted from the label and publication: day 60 (about 2 months) after transplantation. Sample treatment or condition, as interpreted from the label and publication: allogeneic hematopoietic cell transplantation with graft depleted of TCRalphabeta T cells and CD19 B cells. TCRalphabeta/CD19-depleted allogeneic hematopoietic cell grafts were given to the transplant recipients, all of whom were children.

Library preparation used PCR. Reads for this sample came from an Illumina HiSeq 2500. TCR libraries were prepared with molecular barcoding, using unique molecular identifiers to normalize TCRbeta repertoire quantification. TCRdb reanalyzed the raw reads on its own, using fastp at Q25 for trimming and MiXCR for clone calling, and kept in-frame beta chains. A single entry per CDR3 protein holds the most common genes and DNA from its merged rows. The sample contains about 48,000 distinct CDR3 sequences, 5.5% to 7.5% of them found a single time. The ten largest clones take up roughly 30% of the sample. This sequence was found in a female patient aged 2 to 10 who had a stem cell transplant for aplastic anemia, so the T cells may come from the graft donor. Rearrangement joined TRBV20-1 to TRBJ2-3; TRBD2 is perhaps the D gene, given 6 matching bases. Specimen: PBMCs, mostly from graft donor cells, collected 60 days after TCRalphabeta/CD19-depleted stem cell transplant. The CDR3 corresponds to CSAPTNKGGTQYF. The nucleotide sequence reads as follows: TGCAGTGCCCCTACGAACAAGGGAGGCACGCAGTATTTT.